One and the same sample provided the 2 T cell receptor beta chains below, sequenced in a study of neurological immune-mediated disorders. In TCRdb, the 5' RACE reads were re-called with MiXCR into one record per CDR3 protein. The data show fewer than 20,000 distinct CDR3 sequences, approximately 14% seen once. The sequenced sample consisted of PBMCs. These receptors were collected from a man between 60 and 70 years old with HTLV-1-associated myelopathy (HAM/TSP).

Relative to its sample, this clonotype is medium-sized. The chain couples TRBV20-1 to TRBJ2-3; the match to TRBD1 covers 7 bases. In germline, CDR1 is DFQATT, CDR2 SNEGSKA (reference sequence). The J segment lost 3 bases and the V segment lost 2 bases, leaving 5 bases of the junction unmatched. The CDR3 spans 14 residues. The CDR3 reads CSARLGGATDTQYF. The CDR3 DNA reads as TGCAGTGCTAGATTAGGGGGCGCGACAGATACGCAGTATTTT.

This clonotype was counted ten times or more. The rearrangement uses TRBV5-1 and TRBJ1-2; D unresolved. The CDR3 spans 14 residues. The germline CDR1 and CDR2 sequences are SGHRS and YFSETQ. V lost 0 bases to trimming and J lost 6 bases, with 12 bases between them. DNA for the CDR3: TGCGCCAGCAGCTTGGGGCAGTCAGATAATGGCTACACCTTC. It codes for CASSLGQSDNGYTF.